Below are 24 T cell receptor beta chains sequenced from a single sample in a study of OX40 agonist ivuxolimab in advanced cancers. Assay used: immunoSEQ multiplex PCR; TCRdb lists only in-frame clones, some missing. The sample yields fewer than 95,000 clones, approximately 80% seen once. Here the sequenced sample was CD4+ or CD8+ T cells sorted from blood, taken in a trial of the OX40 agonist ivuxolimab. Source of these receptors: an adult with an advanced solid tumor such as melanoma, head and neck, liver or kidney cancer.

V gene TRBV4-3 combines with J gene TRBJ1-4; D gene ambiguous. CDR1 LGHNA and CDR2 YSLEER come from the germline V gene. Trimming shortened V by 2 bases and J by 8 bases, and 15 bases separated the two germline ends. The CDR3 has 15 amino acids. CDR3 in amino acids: CASSQQRGEWEKLFF. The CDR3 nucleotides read TGCGCCAGCAGCCAACAACGTGGGGAGTGGGAAAAACTGTTTTTT.

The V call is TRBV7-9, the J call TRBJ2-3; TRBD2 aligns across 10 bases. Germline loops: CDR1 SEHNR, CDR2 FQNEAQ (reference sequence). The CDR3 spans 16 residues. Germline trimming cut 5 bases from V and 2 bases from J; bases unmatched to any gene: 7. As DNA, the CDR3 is TGTGCCAGCAGCGACGCCAGCGGGAGGGCCACAGATACGCAGTATTTT. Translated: CASSDASGRATDTQYF.

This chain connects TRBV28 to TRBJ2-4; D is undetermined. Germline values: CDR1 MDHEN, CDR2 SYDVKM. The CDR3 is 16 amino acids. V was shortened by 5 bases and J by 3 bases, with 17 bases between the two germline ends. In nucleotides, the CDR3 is TGTGCCAGCAGTCGCTCGGACGTCACCCTCAAAAACATTCAGTACTTC. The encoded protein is CASSRSDVTLKNIQYF.

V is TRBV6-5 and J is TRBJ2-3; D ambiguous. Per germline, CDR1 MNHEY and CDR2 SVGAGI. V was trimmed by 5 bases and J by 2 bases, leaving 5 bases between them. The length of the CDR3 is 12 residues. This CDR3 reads CASSQNTDTQYF. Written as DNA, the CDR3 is TGTGCCAGCAGTCAAAACACAGATACGCAGTATTTT.

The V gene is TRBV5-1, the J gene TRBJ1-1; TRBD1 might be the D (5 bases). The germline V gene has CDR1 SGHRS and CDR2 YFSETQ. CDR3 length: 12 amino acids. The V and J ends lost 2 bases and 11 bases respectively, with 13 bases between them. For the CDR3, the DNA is TGCGCCAGCAGCTTTTTAGGGGTTGGGGCTTTCTTT. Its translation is CASSFLGVGAFF.

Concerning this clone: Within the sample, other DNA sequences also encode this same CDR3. The CDR3 DNA follows: TGCGCCAGCCGAGGCGGGACGAACACTGAAGCTTTCTTT. It encodes CASRGGTNTEAFF. The V gene is TRBV5-1, the J gene TRBJ1-1; weak D call: TRBD1 (5 bases). CDR1 is SGHRS and CDR2 is YFSETQ in the germline V gene. The CDR3 spans 13 residues. Trimming shortened V by 7 bases and J by 1 base, and 11 bases separated the two germline ends.

CDR3 bases: TGCGCCAGCAGCGAGGGACCCACTAGCAATCAGCCCCAGCATTTT. This encodes CASSEGPTSNQPQHF. The V call is TRBV5-1, the J call TRBJ1-5; weak D call: TRBD1 (5 bases). This CDR3 region has 15 residues. Germline loops: CDR1 SGHRS, CDR2 YFSETQ. V gave up 4 bases and J gave up 0 bases, with 11 bases separating them.

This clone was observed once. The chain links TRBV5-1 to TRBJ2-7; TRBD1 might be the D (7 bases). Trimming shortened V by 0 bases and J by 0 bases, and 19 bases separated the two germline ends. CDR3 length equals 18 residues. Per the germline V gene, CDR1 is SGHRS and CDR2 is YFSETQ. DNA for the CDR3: TGCGCCAGCAGCTTGGCAGGGGGGAGTCTTCCCGGCTCCTACGAGCAGTACTTC. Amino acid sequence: CASSLAGGSLPGSYEQYF. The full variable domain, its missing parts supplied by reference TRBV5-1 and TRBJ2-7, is KAGVTQTPRYLIKTRGQQVTLSCSPISGHRSVSWYQQTPGQGLQFLFEYFSETQRNKGNFPGRFSGRQFSNSRSEMNVSTLELGDSALYLCASSLAGGSLPGSYEQYFGPGTRLTVT.

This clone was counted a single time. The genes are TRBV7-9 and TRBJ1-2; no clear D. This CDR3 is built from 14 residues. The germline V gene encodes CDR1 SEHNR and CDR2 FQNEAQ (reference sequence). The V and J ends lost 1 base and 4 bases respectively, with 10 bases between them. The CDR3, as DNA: TGTGCCAGCAGCTTAGAGACATCTCCCTATGGCTACACCTTC. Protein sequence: CASSLETSPYGYTF.

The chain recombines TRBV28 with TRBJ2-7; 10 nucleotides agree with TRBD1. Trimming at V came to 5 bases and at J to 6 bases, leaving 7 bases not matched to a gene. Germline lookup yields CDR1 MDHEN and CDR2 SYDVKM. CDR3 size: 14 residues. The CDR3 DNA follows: TGTGCCAGCAGTCCCCCGAGACAGGGGGCCGAGCAGTACGTC. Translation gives CASSPPRQGAEQYV.

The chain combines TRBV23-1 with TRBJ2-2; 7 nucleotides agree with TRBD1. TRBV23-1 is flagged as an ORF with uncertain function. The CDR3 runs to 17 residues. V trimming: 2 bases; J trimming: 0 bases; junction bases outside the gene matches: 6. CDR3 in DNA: TGCGCCAGCAGTCAAGGCAGGGGGTCGTCGAACACCGGGGAGCTGTTTTTT. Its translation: CASSQGRGSSNTGELFF.

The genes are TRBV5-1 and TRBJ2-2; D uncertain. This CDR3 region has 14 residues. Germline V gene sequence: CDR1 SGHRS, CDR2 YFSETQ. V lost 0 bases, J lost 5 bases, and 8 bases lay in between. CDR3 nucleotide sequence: TGCGCCAGCAGCTTGGACGGCTCTACCGGGGAGCTGTTTTTT. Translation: CASSLDGSTGELFF.

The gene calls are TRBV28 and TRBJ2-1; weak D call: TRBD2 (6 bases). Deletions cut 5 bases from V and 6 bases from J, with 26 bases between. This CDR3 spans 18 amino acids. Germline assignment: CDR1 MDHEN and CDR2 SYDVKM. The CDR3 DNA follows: TGTGCCAGCAGTATTTATAAGAGATTGTTGGCGGGATTCAATGAGCAGTTCTTC. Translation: CASSIYKRLLAGFNEQFF.

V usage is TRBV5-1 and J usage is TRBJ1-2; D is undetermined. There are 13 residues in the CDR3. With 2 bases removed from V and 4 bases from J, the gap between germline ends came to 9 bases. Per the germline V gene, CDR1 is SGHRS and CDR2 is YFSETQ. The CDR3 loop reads CASSLRVAYGYTF. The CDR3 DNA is TGCGCCAGCAGCTTAAGGGTGGCCTATGGCTACACCTTC.

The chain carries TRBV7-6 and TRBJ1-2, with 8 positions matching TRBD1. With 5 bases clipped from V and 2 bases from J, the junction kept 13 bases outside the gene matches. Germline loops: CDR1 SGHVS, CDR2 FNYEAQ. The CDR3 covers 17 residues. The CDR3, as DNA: TGTGCCAGCAGCCCCAATCTGGGACAGGCTATGAACTATGGCTACACCTTC. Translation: CASSPNLGQAMNYGYTF.

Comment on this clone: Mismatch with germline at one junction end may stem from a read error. CDR3 coding DNA: TGTGCCACCAGTAGAGAGCGGGGCGCGGGGACTGAAGCTTTCTTT. Translated: CATSRERGAGTEAFF. V is TRBV15 and J is TRBJ1-1; D possibly corresponds to TRBD1 (5 bases). Germline V CDR1 and CDR2: LNHNV, YYDKDF (reference sequence). The CDR3 covers 15 residues.

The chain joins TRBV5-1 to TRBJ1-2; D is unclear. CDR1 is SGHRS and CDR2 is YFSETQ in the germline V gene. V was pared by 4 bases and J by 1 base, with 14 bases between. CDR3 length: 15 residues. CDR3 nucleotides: TGCGCCAGCAGCCCGCTACGGTGGATTAACTATGGCTACACCTTC. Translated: CASSPLRWINYGYTF.

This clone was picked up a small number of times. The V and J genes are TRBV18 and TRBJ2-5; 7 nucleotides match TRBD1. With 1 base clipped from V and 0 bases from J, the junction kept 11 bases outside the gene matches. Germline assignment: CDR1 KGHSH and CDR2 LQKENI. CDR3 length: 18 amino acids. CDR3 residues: CASSPRPLGQRNQETQYF. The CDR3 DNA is TGTGCCAGCTCACCACGTCCCTTGGGACAGAGAAACCAAGAGACCCAGTACTTC.

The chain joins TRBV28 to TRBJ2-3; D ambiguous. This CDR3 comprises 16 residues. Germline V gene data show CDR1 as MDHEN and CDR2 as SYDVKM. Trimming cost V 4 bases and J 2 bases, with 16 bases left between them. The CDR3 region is CASSSPRRYPTDTQYF. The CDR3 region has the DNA TGTGCCAGCAGTTCCCCCCGCAGATACCCCACAGATACGCAGTATTTT.

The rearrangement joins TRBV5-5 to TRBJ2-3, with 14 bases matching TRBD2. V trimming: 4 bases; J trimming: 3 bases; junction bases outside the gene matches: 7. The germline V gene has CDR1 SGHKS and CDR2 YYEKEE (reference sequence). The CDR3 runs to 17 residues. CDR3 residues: CASSRTSGGLGTDTQYF. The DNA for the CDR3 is TGTGCCAGCAGCCGGACTAGCGGGGGGCTTGGGACAGATACGCAGTATTTT.

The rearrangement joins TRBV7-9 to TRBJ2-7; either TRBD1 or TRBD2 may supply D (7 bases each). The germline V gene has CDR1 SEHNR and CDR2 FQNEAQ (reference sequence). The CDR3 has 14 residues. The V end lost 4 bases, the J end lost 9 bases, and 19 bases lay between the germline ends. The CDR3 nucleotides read TGTGCCAGCAGCTCCTCAGGAGGGGGCGGGAGGCAGTACGTC. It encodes CASSSSGGGGRQYV.

This CDR3 reads CASRPTSGDSSYEQYF. In DNA form, the CDR3 reads TGTGCCAGCAGACCTACTAGCGGGGACAGCTCCTACGAGCAGTACTTC. J is TRBJ2-7 and V is TRBV7-3; 10 bases line up with TRBD2. Germline trimming cut 6 bases from V and 0 bases from J; bases unmatched to any gene: 8. Germline V gives CDR1 SGHTA, CDR2 FQGTGA. The CDR3 is 16 residues long. The full variable domain, completed using reference TRBV7-3 and TRBJ2-7, is GAGVSQTPSNKVTEKGKYVELRCDPISGHTALYWYRQSLGQGPEFLIYFQGTGAADDSGLPNDRFFAVRPEGSVSTLKIQRTERGDSAVYLCASRPTSGDSSYEQYFGPGTRLTVT.

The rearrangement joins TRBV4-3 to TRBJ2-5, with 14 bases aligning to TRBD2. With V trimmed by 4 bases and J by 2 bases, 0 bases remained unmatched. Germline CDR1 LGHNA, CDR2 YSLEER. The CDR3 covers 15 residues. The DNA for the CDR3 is TGCGCCAGCAGCCGACTAGCGGGAGGGCAAGAGACCCAGTACTTC. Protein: CASSRLAGGQETQYF.

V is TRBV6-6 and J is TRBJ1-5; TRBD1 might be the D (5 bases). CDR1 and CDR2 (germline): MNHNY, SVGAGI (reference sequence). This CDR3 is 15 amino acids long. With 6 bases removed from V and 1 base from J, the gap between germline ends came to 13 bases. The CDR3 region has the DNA TGTGCCAGCAGGCCCCAGGGAGCGAGCAATCAGCCCCAGCATTTT. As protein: CASRPQGASNQPQHF.